The next 24 T cell receptor beta chains were all read from a single sample in a study of identical twins. TCRdb itself ran the 5' RACE reads through MiXCR, one entry per CDR3 protein. This repertoire shows about 340,000 distinct CDR3 sequences, 9% to 15% found once; its top ten account for 7.2%. The same sample was also studied in work on yellow fever vaccine responses in identical twins.

The sequencing input was CD8+ T cells sorted from blood. These receptor sequences come from a woman aged 18-29 years in good health.

In its sample, this clonotype was seen a few times. The chain combines TRBV11-3 with TRBJ2-1; D possibly corresponds to TRBD2 (6 bases). Germline CDR1 and CDR2: SGHNT and YENEEA. Trimming pared 5 bases from V and 7 bases from J, leaving 21 bases between. This CDR3 comprises 16 residues. Written as DNA, the CDR3 is TGTGCCAGCAGCCACCCACGGGACTTGGCAAAAAATGAGCAGTTCTTC. Translation gives CASSHPRDLAKNEQFF.

The V and J genes are TRBV2 and TRBJ2-2; D remains unclear. The CDR3 spans 15 residues. Trimming shortened V by 1 base and J by 0 bases, and 6 bases separated the two germline ends. Germline CDR1 is SNHLY and CDR2 is FYNNEI. The CDR3, as DNA: TGTGCCAGCAGTGAAGGGGTCTCGAACACCGGGGAGCTGTTTTTT. Translated, it gives CASSEGVSNTGELFF. Combining the CDR3 with reference TRBV2 and TRBJ2-2 gives the whole variable domain EPEVTQTPSHQVTQMGQEVILRCVPISNHLYFYWYRQILGQKVEFLVSFYNNEISEKSEIFDDQFSVERPDGSNFTLKIRSTKLEDSAMYFCASSEGVSNTGELFFGEGSRLTVL.

This clonotype was recorded a few times. The chain couples TRBV4-1 to TRBJ1-5; 9 bases align to TRBD1. The CDR3 has 17 residues. The V and J ends lost 6 bases and 2 bases, in that order; junction bases with no gene match: 11. Germline values: CDR1 MGHRA, CDR2 YSYEKL. The CDR3 DNA is TGCGCCAGCAGGCCGCGAGAGGGGGACAGGGGCAATCAGCCCCAGCATTTT. As protein: CASRPREGDRGNQPQHF.

DNA for the CDR3: TGTGCCAGCAGCGTAGCAGGAGGACAGCCTCGGGTAACTGAAGCTTTCTTT. Its protein product is CASSVAGGQPRVTEAFF. This sequence joins TRBV9 and TRBJ1-1, with D possibly TRBD1 on 6 matching bases. Trimming shortened V by 0 bases and J by 5 bases, and 20 bases separated the two germline ends. CDR1 and CDR2 (germline): SGDLS, YYNGEE. The CDR3 contains 17 residues.

This clonotype was seen a few times. The chain links TRBV4-1 to TRBJ2-7; the D gene is possibly TRBD1 (5 bases). Germline-derived CDR1 and CDR2 are MGHRA and YSYEKL. The CDR3 spans 15 residues. The ends were cut back, 0 bases at V and 0 bases at J, with 9 bases in the middle. CDR3 region: CASSQDWGSSYEQYF. The DNA for the CDR3 is TGCGCCAGCAGCCAAGATTGGGGCTCCTCCTACGAGCAGTACTTC.

This rearrangement joins TRBV6-5 to TRBJ2-4; D uncertain. CDR1 is MNHEY, CDR2 SVGAGI, per germline. Trimming left V 0 bases short and J 1 base short, with 13 bases between. The CDR3 runs 17 residues. The CDR3 sequence: CASSYSIRPGAKNIQYF. DNA for the CDR3: TGTGCCAGCAGTTACTCGATCCGGCCCGGGGCCAAAAACATTCAGTACTTC.

This clonotype was seen more than once but under ten times. The V call is TRBV7-9, the J call TRBJ1-2; D unresolved. The CDR3 loop spans 14 amino acids. The V end was cut by 3 bases, the J end by 1 base, with 9 bases between. The germline V gene encodes CDR1 SEHNR and CDR2 FQNEAQ (reference sequence). CDR3 DNA: TGTGCCAGCAGCTTCGTGGGCAGTAACTATGGCTACACCTTC. Protein sequence: CASSFVGSNYGYTF.

This clonotype has at least ten counts. The CDR3 DNA reads as TGTGCCAGCAGTCCACTAACGGACAGGGGGGGCGAGCAGTACTTC. It yields the protein CASSPLTDRGGEQYF. The chain recombines TRBV6-2 or TRBV6-3 with TRBJ2-7, with 10 bases that match TRBD1. Trimming at V came to 5 bases and at J to 6 bases, leaving 10 bases not matched to a gene. This CDR3 has 15 amino acids. Germline values: CDR1 MNHEY, CDR2 SVGEGT.

The table lists this clonotype with a few counts. The chain recombines TRBV27 with TRBJ1-2; maybe TRBD1 (6 bases). The CDR3 extends over 16 amino acids. V lost 5 bases and J lost 4, with 20 bases in between. Germline loops: CDR1 MNHEY, CDR2 SMNVEV (reference sequence). In DNA, the CDR3 is TGTGCCAGCAGTACCACCTCGGGGGGGGCCCTCTATGGCTACACCTTC. This encodes CASSTTSGGALYGYTF.

This clonotype was counted once. The chain couples TRBV6-2 or TRBV6-3 to TRBJ2-1, with 8 bases lining up with TRBD2. The CDR3 is 15 residues long. The trim removed 6 bases at V and 5 bases at J, leaving 9 bases unmatched. The V gene's germline CDR1 is MNHEY and CDR2 SVGEGT. The CDR3 reads CASSSRTSPNNEQFF. CDR3 DNA sequence: TGTGCCAGCAGCTCTCGGACTAGCCCCAACAATGAGCAGTTCTTC.

The gene calls are TRBV2 and TRBJ2-1; TRBD2 matches at 11 bases. The CDR3 spans 16 residues. J lost 4 bases, V lost 5 bases, and 7 bases had no gene match. Germline assignment: CDR1 SNHLY and CDR2 FYNNEI. CDR3 nucleotide sequence: TGTGCCAGCAGTAGGGCGACTAGCGGGATTTACAATGAGCAGTTCTTC. It encodes CASSRATSGIYNEQFF. Looking up the rest from reference TRBV2 and TRBJ2-1 gives the full variable domain: EPEVTQTPSHQVTQMGQEVILRCVPISNHLYFYWYRQILGQKVEFLVSFYNNEISEKSEIFDDQFSVERPDGSNFTLKIRSTKLEDSAMYFCASSRATSGIYNEQFFGPGTRLTVL.

This sequence joins TRBV10-3 and TRBJ2-7; no definite D call. Trimming shortened V by 6 bases and J by 3 bases, and 9 bases separated the two germline ends. The V gene's germline CDR1 is ENHRY and CDR2 SYGVKD. This CDR3 is 12 amino acids long. CDR3 nucleotides: TGTGCCATCAGGCAGGATTTCTACGAGCAGTACTTC. Translation: CAIRQDFYEQYF.

This clonotype has at least ten counts. The V gene is TRBV12-3 or TRBV12-4, the J gene TRBJ2-5; D gene ambiguous. The CDR3 is 13 residues long. V was shortened by 7 bases and J by 5 bases, with 14 bases between the two germline ends. DNA for the CDR3: TGTGCCAGCACTACCCACACCCCTGAGACCCAGTACTTC. It specifies CASTTHTPETQYF.

This clonotype was counted a few times. V gene TRBV24-1 combines with J gene TRBJ1-2; 7 nucleotides agree with TRBD1. Losses at the gene ends were 9 bases for V and 4 bases for J; bases not matched to a gene: 13. CDR1 and CDR2 (germline): KGHDR, SFDVKD. The CDR3 is made up of 15 amino acids. CDR3 nucleotide sequence: TGTGCCACCTTTGGGGCACAGGGGCACGGCTATGGCTACACCTTC. This translates into CATFGAQGHGYGYTF.

The chain links TRBV7-6 to TRBJ1-1; D may be TRBD1 (5 bases). The length of the CDR3 is 13 residues. Germline CDR1 and CDR2: SGHVS and FNYEAQ. V was clipped by 3 bases and J by 8 bases, with 13 bases between them. The CDR3 loop is CASSLGLEWEAFF. The CDR3 DNA reads as TGTGCCAGCAGCTTGGGGCTCGAATGGGAAGCTTTCTTT.

This clonotype occurred a few times. The chain is built from TRBV29-1 and TRBJ2-7, with 7 bases that match TRBD2. V lost 4 bases, J lost 2 bases, and 8 bases stayed unmatched. Germline lookup yields CDR1 SQVTM and CDR2 ANQGSEA. This CDR3 has 14 residues. CDR3 DNA sequence: TGCAGCGTTGTCCCACGGGGAGGGCCCTACGAGCAGTACTTC. It is translated as CSVVPRGGPYEQYF.

This clonotype was counted between two and nine times. The V gene is TRBV19, the J gene TRBJ2-7; tentatively, D is TRBD1 (6 bases). V was shortened by 6 bases and J by 3 bases, with 12 bases between the two germline ends. This CDR3 has 13 residues. CDR1 is LNHDA and CDR2 is SQIVND in the germline V gene (reference sequence). CDR3 residues: CASRGQTLYEQYV. Written as DNA, the CDR3 is TGTGCCAGTAGGGGACAAACTCTCTACGAGCAGTACGTC.

The chain joins TRBV28 to TRBJ2-7; TRBD2 might be the D (6 bases). Trimming shortened V by 6 bases and J by 2 bases, and 14 bases separated the two germline ends. The CDR3 is 14 residues long. Germline V gene data show CDR1 as MDHEN and CDR2 as SYDVKM. CDR3 sequence reads: CASRGEDGTYEQYF. DNA of the CDR3: TGTGCCAGCAGGGGGGAGGATGGCACCTACGAGCAGTACTTC.

The chain has TRBV12-3 or TRBV12-4 and TRBJ1-3; D gene ambiguous. The V gene lost 9 bases and the J gene lost 1 base, with 7 bases spanning the gap. The CDR3 totals 12 residues. DNA of the CDR3: TGTGCCAGTACAGTATCTGGAAACACCATATATTTT. This encodes CASTVSGNTIYF.

This clonotype was found many times. This chain links TRBV12-3 or TRBV12-4 with TRBJ1-6; the D is unclear. This CDR3 region has 14 residues. V lost 2 bases and J 10 bases, leaving 12 bases between the germline ends. Here the CDR3 reads CASSLTGSWSPLHF. CDR3 DNA sequence: TGTGCCAGCAGTTTAACGGGCTCGTGGTCACCCCTCCACTTT.

This rearrangement joins TRBV14 to TRBJ2-7, with TRBD1 matching over 7 bases. Germline CDR1 SGHDN, CDR2 FVKESK. V was clipped by 4 bases and J by 0 bases; unmatched bases: 6. This CDR3 has 15 residues. This CDR3 is CASSPRDRDSYEQYV. CDR3 in DNA: TGTGCCAGCAGCCCCCGGGACAGAGACTCCTACGAGCAGTACGTC.

This clonotype was found many times. The chain uses TRBV6-1 and TRBJ2-6; 10 bases are a match to TRBD2. The V and J ends lost 2 bases and 0 bases, in that order; junction bases with no gene match: 1. The germline V gene has CDR1 MNHNS and CDR2 SASEGT. The CDR3 is 17 residues long. CDR3 nucleotide sequence: TGTGCCAGCAGTGAAAGCGGGGGGGCCTCTGGGGCCAACGTCCTGACTTTC. Translating it yields CASSESGGASGANVLTF.

Ten or more counts support this clonotype. This sequence joins TRBV5-1 and TRBJ2-2; the D call may be TRBD1 or TRBD2 (6 bases each). V lost 1 base and J lost 3, with 16 bases in between. Germline values: CDR1 SGHRS, CDR2 YFSETQ. CDR3 length: 17 amino acids. The CDR3 loop is CASSLPTGAVHTGELFF. The CDR3 nucleotides read TGCGCCAGCAGCTTGCCTACGGGGGCAGTTCACACCGGGGAGCTGTTTTTT.

V gene TRBV9 combines with J gene TRBJ2-3, with 8 bases fitting TRBD2. Looked up from germline, CDR1 is SGDLS and CDR2 is YYNGEE. CDR3 length equals 15 residues. Trimming took 3 bases from V and 4 from J; bases not matched to a gene: 7. Here the CDR3 DNA reads TGTGCCAGCAGCGGAAGCGGGAGTTCTGCAGATACGCAGTATTTT. Its translation is CASSGSGSSADTQYF.